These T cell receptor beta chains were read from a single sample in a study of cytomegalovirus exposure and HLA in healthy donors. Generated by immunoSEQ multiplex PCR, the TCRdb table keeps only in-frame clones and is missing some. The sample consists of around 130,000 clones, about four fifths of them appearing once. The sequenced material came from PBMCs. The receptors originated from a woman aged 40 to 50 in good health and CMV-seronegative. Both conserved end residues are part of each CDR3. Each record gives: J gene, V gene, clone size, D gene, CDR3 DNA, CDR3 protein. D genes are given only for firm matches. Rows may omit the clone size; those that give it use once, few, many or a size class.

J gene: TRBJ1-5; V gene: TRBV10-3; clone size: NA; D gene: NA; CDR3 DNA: TGTGCCATCAGTGACGGTACCCTCACCAATCAGCCCCAGCATTTT; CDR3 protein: CAISDGTLTNQPQHF
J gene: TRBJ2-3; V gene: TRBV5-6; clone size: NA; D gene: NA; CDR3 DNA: TGTGCCAGCAGCTTGTGGGAGGCGACAGATACGCAGTATTTT; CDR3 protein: CASSLWEATDTQYF
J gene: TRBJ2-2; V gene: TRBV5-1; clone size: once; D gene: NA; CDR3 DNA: TGCGCCAGCAGCTTGGAGGCGGGGGCGGGCACCGGGGAGCTGTTTTTT; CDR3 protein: CASSLEAGAGTGELFF
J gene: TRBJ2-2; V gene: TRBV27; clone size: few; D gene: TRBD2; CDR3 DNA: TGTGCCAGCAGTTTCCTCCAGGAAGGTAGCGGGTCTATCGGGGAGCTGTTTTTT; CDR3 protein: CASSFLQEGSGSIGELFF
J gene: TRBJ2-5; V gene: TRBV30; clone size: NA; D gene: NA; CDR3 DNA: TGTGCCTGGAGTGTTCCCCCAGGGACCCAGTACTTC; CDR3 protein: CAWSVPPGTQYF
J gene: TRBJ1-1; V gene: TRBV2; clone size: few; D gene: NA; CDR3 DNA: TGTGCCAGCAGATACAGGGTTTTGAACACTGAAGCTTTCTTT; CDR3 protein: CASRYRVLNTEAFF
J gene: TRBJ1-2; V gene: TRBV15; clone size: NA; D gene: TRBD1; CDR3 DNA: TGTGCCACCAGCAGAGATCTCGAGACAGGGAATGGCTACACCTTC; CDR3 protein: CATSRDLETGNGYTF
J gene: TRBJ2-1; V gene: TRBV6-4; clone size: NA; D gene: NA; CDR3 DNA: TGTGCCAGCAGTGACTCATCGGGCAGGGGGGATGAGCAGTTCTTC; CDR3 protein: CASSDSSGRGDEQFF
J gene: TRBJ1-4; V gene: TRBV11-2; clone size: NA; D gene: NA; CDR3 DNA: TGTGCCAGCAGCCCGAGGGTTAATGAAAAACTGTTTTTT; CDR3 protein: CASSPRVNEKLFF
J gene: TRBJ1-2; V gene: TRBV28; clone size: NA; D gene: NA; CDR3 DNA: TGTGCCAGCAGTCCCCGGACAGATAACTATGGCTACACCTTC; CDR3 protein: CASSPRTDNYGYTF
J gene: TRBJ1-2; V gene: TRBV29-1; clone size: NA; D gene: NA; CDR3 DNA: TGCAGCGCCGAAAGGGCAGGGATTGGCTACACCTTC; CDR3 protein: CSAERAGIGYTF
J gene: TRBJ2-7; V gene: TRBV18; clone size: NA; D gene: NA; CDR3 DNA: TGTGCCAGCTCACCACCTGACAGCCAGAGCTCCTACGAGCAGTACTTC; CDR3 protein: CASSPPDSQSSYEQYF
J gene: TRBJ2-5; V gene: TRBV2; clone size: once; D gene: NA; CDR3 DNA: TGTGCCAGCTGCGGGGAAGAGACCCAGTACTTC; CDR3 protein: CASCGEETQYF
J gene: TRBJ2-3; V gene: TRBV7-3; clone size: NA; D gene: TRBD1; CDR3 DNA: TGTGCCAGCAGCTCGTCGACAGGGGGAGGGGATACGCAGTATTTT; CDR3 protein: CASSSSTGGGDTQYF
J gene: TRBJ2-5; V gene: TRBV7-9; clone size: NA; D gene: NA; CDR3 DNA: TGTTCCAGCAGTCCCAGGTTGGGCGCGGGGAAAGAGACCCAGTACTTC; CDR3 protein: CSSSPRLGAGKETQYF
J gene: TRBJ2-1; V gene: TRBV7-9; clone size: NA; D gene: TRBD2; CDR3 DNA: TGTGCCAGCAGCCTCCGGCGGGGGGTATCCCTTCTCTCCTACAATGAGCAGTTCTTC; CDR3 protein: CASSLRRGVSLLSYNEQFF
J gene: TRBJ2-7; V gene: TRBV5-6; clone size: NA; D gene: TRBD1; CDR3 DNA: TGTGCCAGCAGCTTGCGACGGTTTACAGGGGGCTATAAGAACGAGCAGTACTTC; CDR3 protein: CASSLRRFTGGYKNEQYF
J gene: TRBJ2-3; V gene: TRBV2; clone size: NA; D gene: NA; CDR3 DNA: TGTGCCAGCAGTGGGGCCCGGGGAAGCAGATACACCCTAAGGCAGTATTTT; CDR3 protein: CASSGARGSRYTLRQYF
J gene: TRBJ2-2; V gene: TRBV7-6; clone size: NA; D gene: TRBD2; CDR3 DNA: TGTGCCAGCAGCTTCTTCCCGAGCGGGGGGGTAAAGAACACCGGGGAGCTGTTTTTT; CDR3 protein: CASSFFPSGGVKNTGELFF
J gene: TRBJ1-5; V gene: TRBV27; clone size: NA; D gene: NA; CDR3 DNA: TGTGCCAGCAGGGAAGGGGTTATTAGCAATCAGCCCCAGCATTTT; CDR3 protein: CASREGVISNQPQHF
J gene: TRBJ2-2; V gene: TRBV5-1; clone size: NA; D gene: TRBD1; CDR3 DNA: TGCGCCAGCAGCTTGGCCAAGACAGGGACCGGGGAGCTGTTTTTT; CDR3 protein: CASSLAKTGTGELFF
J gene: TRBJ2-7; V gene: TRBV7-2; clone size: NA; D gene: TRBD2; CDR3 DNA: TGTGCCAGCAGCCCAGATAGCGGGAGAAATGAGCAGTACTTC; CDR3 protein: CASSPDSGRNEQYF
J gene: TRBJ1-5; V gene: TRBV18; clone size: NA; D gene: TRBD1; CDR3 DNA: TGTGCCAGCTCAAAGGACCGGGACAGGTACAATCAGCCCCAGCATTTT; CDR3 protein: CASSKDRDRYNQPQHF
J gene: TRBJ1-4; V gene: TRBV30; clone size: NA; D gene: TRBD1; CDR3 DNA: TGTGCCTGGATGCCACAGGGGGGGTTAGCTAATGAAAAACTGTTTTTT; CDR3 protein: CAWMPQGGLANEKLFF
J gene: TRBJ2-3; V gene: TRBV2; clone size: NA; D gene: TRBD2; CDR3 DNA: TGTGCCAGCAGGGACCGACTAGCGGGGGTGTCAGATACGCAGTATTTT; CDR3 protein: CASRDRLAGVSDTQYF
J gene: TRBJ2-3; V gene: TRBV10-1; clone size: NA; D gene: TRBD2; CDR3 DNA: TGCGCCAGCAGTGAGTCGAGACTAGCGGGAACCCCAGCGCAGTATTTT; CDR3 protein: CASSESRLAGTPAQYF
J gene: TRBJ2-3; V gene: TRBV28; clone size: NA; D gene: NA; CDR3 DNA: TGTGCCAGCAGTTTACGGCGGGCGCTAGATACGCAGTATTTT; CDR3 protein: CASSLRRALDTQYF
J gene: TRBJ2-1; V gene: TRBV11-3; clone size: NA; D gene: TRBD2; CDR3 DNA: TGTGCCAGCAGCCTCGGGGGGGTGAGGGATGAGCAGTTCTTC; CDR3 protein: CASSLGGVRDEQFF
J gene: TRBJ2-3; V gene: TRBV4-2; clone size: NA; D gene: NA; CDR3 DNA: TGTGCCAGCAGCCCCCTAGCGAGGGGCGCAGATACGCAGTATTTT; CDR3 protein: CASSPLARGADTQYF